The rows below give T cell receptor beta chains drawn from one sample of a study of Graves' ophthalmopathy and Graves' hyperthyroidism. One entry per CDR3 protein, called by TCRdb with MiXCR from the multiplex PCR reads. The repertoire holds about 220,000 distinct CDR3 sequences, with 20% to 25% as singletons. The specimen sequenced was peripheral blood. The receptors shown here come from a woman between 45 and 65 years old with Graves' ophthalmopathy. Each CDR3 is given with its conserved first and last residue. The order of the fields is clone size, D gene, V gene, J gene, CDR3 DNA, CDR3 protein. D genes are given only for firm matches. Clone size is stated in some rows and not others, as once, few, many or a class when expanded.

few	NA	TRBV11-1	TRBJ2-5	TGTGCCAGCAGCTTCGGGGATATAGAGACCCAGTACTTC	CASSFGDIETQYF
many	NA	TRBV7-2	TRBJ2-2	TGTGCCAGCAGCTTAGTTGAGGGCGGGGAGCTGTTTTTT	CASSLVEGGELFF
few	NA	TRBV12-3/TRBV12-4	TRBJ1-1	TGTGCCAGCAGTCCCCCCCGCGGGGGAAGGAGGGCTGAAGATTTCTTT	CASSPPRGGRRAEDFF
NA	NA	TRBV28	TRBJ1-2	TGTGCCAGCAGTTTTGCAGGGTTCTATGGCTACACCTTC	CASSFAGFYGYTF
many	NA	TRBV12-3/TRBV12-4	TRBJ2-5	TGTGCCAGCAGTTCGGCCCTACGCGGGGAGACCCAGTACTTC	CASSSALRGETQYF
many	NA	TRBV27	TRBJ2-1	TGTGCCAGCAGTTTAGGGGGACTCAGTTACAATGAGCAGTTCTTC	CASSLGGLSYNEQFF
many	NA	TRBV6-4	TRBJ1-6	TGTGCCAGCAGTGACAGCCAGGGTTCGCCCCTCCACTTT	CASSDSQGSPLHF
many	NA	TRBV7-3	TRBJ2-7	TGTGCCAGCAGCTTACTAGCCGGGTCCGACGAGCAGTACTTC	CASSLLAGSDEQYF
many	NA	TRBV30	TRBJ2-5	TGTGCCTGGACCTCTGACCAAGAGACCCAGTACTTC	CAWTSDQETQYF
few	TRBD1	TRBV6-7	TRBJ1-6	TGTGCCAGTGGGGACAGCCAAAATTCACCCCTCCACTTT	CASGDSQNSPLHF
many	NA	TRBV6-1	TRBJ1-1	TGTGCCAGCAGTGAAAGGGGGGCCTTCTTT	CASSERGAFF
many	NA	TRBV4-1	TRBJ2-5	TGCGCCAGCAGCCGGGTCCGGGGGGAGACCCAGTACTTC	CASSRVRGETQYF
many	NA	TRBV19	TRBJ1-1	TGTGCCAGTGGTATAGGAGGGACTTCCACTGAAGCTTTCTTT	CASGIGGTSTEAFF
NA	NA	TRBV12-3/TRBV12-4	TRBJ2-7	TGTGCCAGCAGTTTTAAGCCGACGGGAGACTACGAGCAGTACTTC	CASSFKPTGDYEQYF
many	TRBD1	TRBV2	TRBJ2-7	TGTGCCAGCAGTGAAGAGACAGGGACCGAGCAGTACTTC	CASSEETGTEQYF
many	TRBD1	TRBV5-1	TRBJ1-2	TGCGCCAGCAGCTCACAACCAGGGGGCGATGGCTACACCTTC	CASSSQPGGDGYTF
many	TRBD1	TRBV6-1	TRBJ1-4	TGTGCCACCAAGGGGGACAGGAAGAGTAATCTGTTTTTT	CATKGDRKSNLFF
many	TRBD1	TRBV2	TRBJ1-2	TGTGCCAGTCGTTCCGGGACAGTCAACTATGGCTACACCTTC	CASRSGTVNYGYTF
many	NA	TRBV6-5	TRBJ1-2	TGTGCCAGCAGTCGCCAGAGTTGGGGGGCGAAAGGCTACACCTTC	CASSRQSWGAKGYTF
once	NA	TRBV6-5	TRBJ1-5	TGTGCCAGCAGTTACCGCAGACGGGGCCCCAATCAGCCCCAGCCTTTT	CASSYRRRGPNQPQPF
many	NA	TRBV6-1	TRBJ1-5	TGTGCCAGCAGCCTAGGTTATAGCAATCAGCCCCAGCATTTT	CASSLGYSNQPQHF
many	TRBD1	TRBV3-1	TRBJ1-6	TGTGCCAGCAGCCACACAGGGGGCAATTCACCCCTCCACTTT	CASSHTGGNSPLHF
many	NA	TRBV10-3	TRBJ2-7	TGTGCCATCAAAGGGGACGTTCAGTACGAGCAGTACTTC	CAIKGDVQYEQYF
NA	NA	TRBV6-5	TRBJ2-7	TGTGCCAGCAGTTCTAACAGGGTTTCGTACGAGCAGTACTTC	CASSSNRVSYEQYF
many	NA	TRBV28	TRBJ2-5	TGTGCCAGCAGGACAAGTAAAAAAGAGACCCAGTACTTC	CASRTSKKETQYF
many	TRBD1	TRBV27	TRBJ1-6	TGTGCCAGCAGTTTCGGGGACAGGAGCAATTCACCCCTCCACTTT	CASSFGDRSNSPLHF
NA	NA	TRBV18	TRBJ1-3	TGTGCCAGCTCACCACTGGATGGCAGCTCTGGAAACACCATATATTTT	CASSPLDGSSGNTIYF
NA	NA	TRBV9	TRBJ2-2	TGTGCCAGCAGCGTAGTGGAGGGGGAGCTGTTTTTT	CASSVVEGELFF
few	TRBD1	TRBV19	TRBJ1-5	TGTGCCAGCGGGACAGGGGGCCGAGGGGGCAATCAGCCCCAGCATTTT	CASGTGGRGGNQPQHF
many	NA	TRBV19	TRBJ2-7	TGTGCCAGCGGACGGTTCTACGAGCAGTACTTC	CASGRFYEQYF
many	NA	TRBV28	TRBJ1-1	TGTGCCAGCAGTTCCCCGACCCTGGGGGTCCGGAACACTGAAGCTTTCTTT	CASSSPTLGVRNTEAFF
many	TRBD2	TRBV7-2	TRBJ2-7	TGTGCCAGCAGCTTAGGGCCTAGCGGGAGGTCCTCCTACGAGCAGTACTTC	CASSLGPSGRSSYEQYF
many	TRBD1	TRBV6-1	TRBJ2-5	TGTGCCAGCAGCCAAAGACAGGGGGGGGAGACCCAGTACTTC	CASSQRQGGETQYF
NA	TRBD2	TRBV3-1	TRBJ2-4	TGTGCCAGCAGCCAAGATCTGTCGGGAGGGCCTTCCAGGGACATTCAGTACTTC	CASSQDLSGGPSRDIQYF
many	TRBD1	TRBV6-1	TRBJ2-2	TGTGCCAGCAGGTCCGGGACAGGGGACACCGGGGAGCTGTTTTTT	CASRSGTGDTGELFF
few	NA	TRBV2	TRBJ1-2	TGTGCCAGCAAGGTCGGGTTGGGGAACTATGGCTACACCTTC	CASKVGLGNYGYTF
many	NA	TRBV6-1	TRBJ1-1	TGTGCCAGCAGTGAACGGGGGGGAAACACTGAAGCTTTCTTT	CASSERGGNTEAFF
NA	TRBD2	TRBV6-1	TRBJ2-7	TGTGCCAGCAGTGCTCTGGGACTATCAACAACCTACGAGCAGTACTTC	CASSALGLSTTYEQYF
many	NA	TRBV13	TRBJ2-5	TGTGCCAGCAGCTTGGGTCCGGGACTGCTACAAGAGACCCAGTACTTC	CASSLGPGLLQETQYF
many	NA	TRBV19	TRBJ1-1	TGTGCCAGTAGCACAGGGTTCGAAGTCACTGAAGCTTTCTTT	CASSTGFEVTEAFF
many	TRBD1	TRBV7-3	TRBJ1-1	TGTGCCAGCAGCTCGAACAGGGGGCCGGTAGCTTTGAACACTGAAGCTTTCTTT	CASSSNRGPVALNTEAFF
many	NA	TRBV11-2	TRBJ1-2	TGTGCCAGCAGCCCCGAGTTGTACTATGGCTACACCTTC	CASSPELYYGYTF
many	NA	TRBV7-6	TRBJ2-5	TGTGCCAGCAGCTTAGGGGACGTACAAGAGACCCAGTACTTC	CASSLGDVQETQYF